This T cell receptor (beta chain) was recovered during a study of T cells in Graves' hyperthyroidism and ophthalmopathy. Study-level results: Blood also carried most thyroid clonotypes expanded above 0.001. Ophthalmopathy was predicted by the model a median of roughly 6.7 months ahead of onset.

TCR beta CDR3 sequences were amplified from RNA transcripts. With the HTBI primer set, the TCR CDR3 went through a first round of RT-PCR. TCRdb processed the multiplex PCR reads anew with MiXCR; each CDR3 protein has one entry. The table lists about 580,000 distinct CDR3 sequences, about 45% of them singletons. The CDR3 has 13 residues. V shed 2 bases and J shed 7 bases, with 9 bases lying between them. Germline values: CDR1 SEHNR, CDR2 FQNEAQ (reference sequence). This clonotype was found many times. As yet, its antigen is unknown. Diagnosis of hyperthyroidism was new in patients aged 18 to 65, and its duration was under 2 months. Diagnostic assessment was based on clinical symptoms, serum thyroxine and TRAb, thyroid ultrasound and orbital computed tomography.

This chain uses TRBV7-9 with TRBJ1-5; D is unresolved. This sequence was found in a woman between 18 and 29 years old with Graves' hyperthyroidism. Sequenced: peripheral blood or thyroid tissue (not recorded which). CDR3 sequence: CASSLIFGQPQHF. Here the CDR3 DNA reads TGTGCCAGCAGCTTAATATTCGGCCAGCCCCAGCATTTT.